Following are 7 T cell receptor beta chains from one sample sequenced in a study of CD8+ T cells in alopecia areata (dated by TCRdb to the late 2010s). Sample time point, as interpreted from the label and publication: baseline before oral tofacitinib. Libraries were built with the immunoSEQ multiplex PCR assay. RNA was extracted from all samples and reverse transcribed into cDNA as template for TCR sequencing. TCRdb took over this immuneACCESS table, retaining in-frame rearrangements with V and J assigned. Such tables are incomplete; in checked studies, under half of the missing clones stem from an unresolved V gene, and the remainder is unexplained. The sample records about 140,000 clones, 58% of which are singletons. The ten largest clones represent roughly 6.5% of the sample. Source: CD4+ T cells sorted from blood, taken at week 0. The receptor source for this set is a human donor with alopecia areata.

This sequence joins TRBV30 and TRBJ1-2; D is uncertain. Germline V gives CDR1 GTSNPN, CDR2 SVGIG (reference sequence). Trimming removed 1 base at V and 3 bases at J, with 3 bases between. This CDR3 is built from 11 residues. CDR3 amino acids: CAWSAYYGYTF. The DNA for the CDR3 is TGTGCCTGGAGTGCGTACTATGGCTACACCTTC.

This clone has a handful of counts. This chain links TRBV18 with TRBJ2-2; maybe TRBD2 (5 bases). CDR3 length: 14 residues. The V gene's germline CDR1 is KGHSH and CDR2 LQKENI. V was cut by 0 bases and J by 5 bases, with 7 bases left in between. The CDR3 DNA follows: TGTGCCAGCTCACCACCGCGCGGGACCGGGGAGCTGTTTTTT. It translates to CASSPPRGTGELFF.

This clone is a singleton in its sample. The CDR3 loop reads CAWSVGRTDTQYF. CDR3 nucleotide sequence: TGTGCCTGGAGTGTAGGGAGAACAGATACGCAGTATTTT. The chain recombines TRBV30 with TRBJ2-3; the D gene is possibly TRBD2 (5 bases). Germline V gene sequence: CDR1 GTSNPN, CDR2 SVGIG (reference sequence). The ends were cut back, 0 bases at V and 3 bases at J, with 7 bases in the middle. This CDR3 region has 13 residues. Variable domain in full (rest from reference TRBV30 and TRBJ2-3): SQTIHQWPATLVQPVGSPLSLECTVEGTSNPNLYWYRQAAGRGLQLLFYSVGIGQISSEVPQNLSASRPQDRQFILSSKKLLLSDSGFYLCAWSVGRTDTQYFGPGTRLTVL.

The sample holds a few counts of this clone. The chain links TRBV2 to TRBJ2-4; D remains ambiguous. Between the trimmed V and J ends, which lost 3 bases and 13 bases, there was a span of 10 bases. The CDR3 is 11 amino acids. Per germline, CDR1 SNHLY and CDR2 FYNNEI. CDR3 region: CASSDLVLQYF. The CDR3 nucleotides are TGTGCCAGCAGTGACTTGGTGCTACAGTACTTC.

V gene TRBV30 combines with J gene TRBJ1-1; TRBD1 might be the D (6 bases). The CDR3 length is 14 residues. Germline CDR1 is GTSNPN and CDR2 is SVGIG (reference sequence). Trimming left V 4 bases short and J 2 bases short, with 14 bases between. The CDR3 reads CAWTTGGYNTEAFF. The CDR3 DNA is TGTGCCTGGACCACCGGGGGCTACAACACTGAAGCTTTCTTT.

V and J are TRBV6-6 and TRBJ2-7, with 9 bases matching TRBD1. Per germline, CDR1 MNHNY and CDR2 SVGAGI (reference sequence). The CDR3 contains 15 residues. V was pared by 6 bases and J by 3 bases, with 9 bases of the junction left unmatched. The DNA of the CDR3 is TGTGCCAGCAGCCACAGGGGGCGGGTAGACTACGAGCAGTACTTC. It encodes CASSHRGRVDYEQYF.

This sequence joins TRBV6-1 and TRBJ1-2, with unresolved D. Trimming stripped 3 bases from V and 4 bases from J, with 12 bases between. Germline V gene data show CDR1 as MNHNS and CDR2 as SASEGT. The CDR3 extends over 14 amino acids. This CDR3 reads CASSEDPVAYGYTF. The CDR3 DNA reads as TGTGCCAGCAGTGAGGACCCGGTCGCCTATGGCTACACCTTC.